This is a list of T cell receptor beta chains from one sample in a study of post-analysis software for immune sequencing data. TCRdb recomputed calls from the PCR reads with MiXCR, one row per CDR3 protein. The sample lists 350,000 to 450,000 distinct CDR3 sequences, approximately 38% seen once, with around 15% in the top ten. What was sequenced was blood. The receptors stem from a girl under 18 with multiple sclerosis. The CDR3 runs from the conserved cysteine through the conserved F or W. D genes are given only for firm matches. For some rows the clone size is stated as once, few or many, or as a class when expanded; others skip it.

CDR3: CASSRATNEKLFF; DNA: TGTGCCAGCAGCCGTGCAACTAATGAAAAACTGTTTTTT; J: TRBJ1-4; V: TRBV12-3/TRBV12-4; size: few; D: -
CDR3: CASSERVAGHEQYF; DNA: TGTGCCAGCAGTGAAAGGGTAGCAGGTCACGAGCAGTACTTC; J: TRBJ2-7; V: TRBV6-1; size: -; D: -
CDR3: CASSPDRGRATEAFF; DNA: TGTGCCAGCAGCCCGGACAGGGGACGGGCCACTGAAGCTTTCTTT; J: TRBJ1-1; V: TRBV2; size: -; D: TRBD1
CDR3: CASSLVSGGSNIQYF; DNA: TGTGCCAGCAGTTTGGTTAGCGGGGGGTCAAACATTCAGTACTTC; J: TRBJ2-4; V: TRBV12-3/TRBV12-4; size: -; D: TRBD2
CDR3: CSADSTGPLYNEQFF; DNA: TGCAGCGCTGATTCGACAGGGCCTCTATACAATGAGCAGTTCTTC; J: TRBJ2-1; V: TRBV29-1; size: many; D: TRBD1
CDR3: CASSMGTVQETQYF; DNA: TGTGCCAGCAGCATGGGGACAGTCCAGGAGACCCAGTACTTC; J: TRBJ2-5; V: TRBV13; size: -; D: TRBD1
CDR3: CASSLRGTPYNEQFF; DNA: TGTGCCAGCAGCCTTCGCGGGACGCCCTACAATGAGCAGTTCTTC; J: TRBJ2-1; V: TRBV7-3; size: -; D: -
CDR3: CASSLWARTGNEQFF; DNA: TGTGCCAGCAGCTTATGGGCGCGGACGGGGAATGAGCAGTTCTTC; J: TRBJ2-1; V: TRBV7-2; size: few; D: -
CDR3: CASSQASGQAAGGYTF; DNA: TGCGCCAGCAGCCAGGCCTCGGGACAGGCCGCGGGTGGCTACACCTTC; J: TRBJ1-2; V: TRBV4-1; size: -; D: TRBD1
CDR3: CASSLTSQDEQFF; DNA: TGCGCCAGCAGCTTGACTAGCCAGGATGAGCAGTTCTTC; J: TRBJ2-1; V: TRBV5-1; size: -; D: -
CDR3: CASSLYGEVGTDTQYF; DNA: TGTGCCAGCAGTTTATATGGGGAGGTGGGCACAGATACGCAGTATTTT; J: TRBJ2-3; V: TRBV27; size: -; D: -
CDR3: CASSPSGGADNEQYF; DNA: TGTGCCAGCAGTCCTAGCGGGGGGGCAGACAATGAGCAGTACTTC; J: TRBJ2-7; V: TRBV13; size: -; D: TRBD2
CDR3: CATSRASVVGEQFF; DNA: TGTGCCACCAGCAGAGCCTCTGTAGTGGGTGAGCAGTTCTTC; J: TRBJ2-1; V: TRBV15; size: few; D: -
CDR3: CASSPRGAAYNEQFF; DNA: TGTGCCAGCAGCCCCCGGGGGGCCGCCTACAATGAGCAGTTCTTC; J: TRBJ2-1; V: TRBV9; size: few; D: -
CDR3: CSARPARQVQETQYF; DNA: TGCAGTGCCCGCCCCGCCCGACAGGTTCAAGAGACCCAGTACTTC; J: TRBJ2-5; V: TRBV20-1; size: few; D: -